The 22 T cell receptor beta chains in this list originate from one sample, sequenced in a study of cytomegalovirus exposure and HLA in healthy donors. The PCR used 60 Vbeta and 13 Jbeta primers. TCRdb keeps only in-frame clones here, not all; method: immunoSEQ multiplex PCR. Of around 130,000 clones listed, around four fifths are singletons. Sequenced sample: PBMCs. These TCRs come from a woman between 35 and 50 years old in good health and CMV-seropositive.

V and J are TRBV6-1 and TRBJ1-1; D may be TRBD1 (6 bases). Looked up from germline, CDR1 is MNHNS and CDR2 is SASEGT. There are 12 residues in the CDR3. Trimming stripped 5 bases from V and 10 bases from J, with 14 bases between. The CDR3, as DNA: TGTGCCAGCAGTAACTACAGGGATAGAGCTTTCTTT. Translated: CASSNYRDRAFF.

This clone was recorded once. CDR3 in DNA: TGTGCCAGCAGCTTAGGGCGGGCGGGGTACCAAGAGACCCAGTACTTC. Residues: CASSLGRAGYQETQYF. The J gene is TRBJ2-5, the V gene TRBV7-7, with D perhaps matching TRBD2 (6 bases). The CDR3 has 16 residues. V gave up 1 base and J gave up 0 bases, with 12 bases separating them. Looked up from germline, CDR1 is SSHAT and CDR2 is FNYEAQ (reference sequence). The full variable domain, rest sourced from reference TRBV7-7 and TRBJ2-5, is GAGVSQSPRYKVTKRGQDVTLRCDPISSHATLYWYQQALGQGPEFLTYFNYEAQPDKSGLPSDRFSAERPEGSISTLTIQRTEQRDSAMYRCASSLGRAGYQETQYFGPGTRLLVL.

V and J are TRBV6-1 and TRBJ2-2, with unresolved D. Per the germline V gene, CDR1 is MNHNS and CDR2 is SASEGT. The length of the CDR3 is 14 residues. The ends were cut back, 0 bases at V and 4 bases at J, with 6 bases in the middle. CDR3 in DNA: TGTGCCAGCAGTGAAGCGCTGAGCACCGGGGAGCTGTTTTTT. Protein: CASSEALSTGELFF.

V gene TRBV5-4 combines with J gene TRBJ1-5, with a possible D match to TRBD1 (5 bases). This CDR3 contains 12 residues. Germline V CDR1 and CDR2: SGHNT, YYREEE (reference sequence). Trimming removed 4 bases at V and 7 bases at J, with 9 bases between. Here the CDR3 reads CASSSWGQPQHF. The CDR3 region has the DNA TGTGCCAGCAGCAGTTGGGGCCAGCCCCAGCATTTT.

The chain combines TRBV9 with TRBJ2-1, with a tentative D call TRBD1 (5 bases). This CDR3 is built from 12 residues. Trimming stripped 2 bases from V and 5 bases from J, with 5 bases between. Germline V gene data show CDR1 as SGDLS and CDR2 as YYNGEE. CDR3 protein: CASSVRDNEQFF. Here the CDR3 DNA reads TGTGCCAGCAGCGTCAGGGACAATGAGCAGTTCTTC.

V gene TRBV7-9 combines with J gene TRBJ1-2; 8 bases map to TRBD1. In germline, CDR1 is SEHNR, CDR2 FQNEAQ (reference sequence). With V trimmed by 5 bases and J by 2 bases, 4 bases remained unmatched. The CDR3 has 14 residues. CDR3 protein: CASSTRQGNYGYTF. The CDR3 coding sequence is TGTGCCAGCAGCACCCGACAGGGGAACTATGGCTACACCTTC.

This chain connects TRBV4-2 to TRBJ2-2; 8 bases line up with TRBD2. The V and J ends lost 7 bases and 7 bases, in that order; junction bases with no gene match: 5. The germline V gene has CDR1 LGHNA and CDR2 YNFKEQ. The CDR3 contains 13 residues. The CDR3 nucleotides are TGTGCCAGCACGGGGGGGTCCGGCGGGGAGCTGTTTTTT. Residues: CASTGGSGGELFF.

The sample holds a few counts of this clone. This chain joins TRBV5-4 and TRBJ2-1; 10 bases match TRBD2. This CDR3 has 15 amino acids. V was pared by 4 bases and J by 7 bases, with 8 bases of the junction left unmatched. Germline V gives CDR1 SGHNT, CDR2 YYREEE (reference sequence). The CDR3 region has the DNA TGTGCCAGCAGCGCGGTTGCTAGCGGGAGTAATGAGCAGTTCTTC. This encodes CASSAVASGSNEQFF.

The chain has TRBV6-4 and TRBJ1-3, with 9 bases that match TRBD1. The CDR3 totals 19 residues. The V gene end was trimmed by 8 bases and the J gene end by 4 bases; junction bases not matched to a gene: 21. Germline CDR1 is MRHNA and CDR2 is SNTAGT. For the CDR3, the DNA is TGTGCCAGCGACCCAAACTCGACAGGGGGTCCTGTATTAGGAAACACCATATATTTT. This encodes CASDPNSTGGPVLGNTIYF.

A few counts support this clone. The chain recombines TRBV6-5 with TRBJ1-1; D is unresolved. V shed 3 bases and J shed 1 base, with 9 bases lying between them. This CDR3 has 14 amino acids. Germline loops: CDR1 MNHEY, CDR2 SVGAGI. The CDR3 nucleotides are TGTGCCAGCAGTTATTTAATCTCGAACACTGAAGCTTTCTTT. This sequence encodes CASSYLISNTEAFF.

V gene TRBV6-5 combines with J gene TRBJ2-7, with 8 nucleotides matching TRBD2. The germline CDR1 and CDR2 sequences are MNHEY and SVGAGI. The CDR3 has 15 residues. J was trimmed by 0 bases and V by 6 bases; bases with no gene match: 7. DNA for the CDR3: TGTGCCAGCAGCCAGACCGGGACTAGCTCCTACGAGCAGTACTTC. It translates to CASSQTGTSSYEQYF.

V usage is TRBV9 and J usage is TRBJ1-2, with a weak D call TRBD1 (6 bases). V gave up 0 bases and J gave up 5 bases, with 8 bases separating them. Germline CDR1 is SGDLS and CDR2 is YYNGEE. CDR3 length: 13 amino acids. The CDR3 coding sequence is TGTGCCAGCAGCGTAGACAGGGCATATGGCTACACCTTC. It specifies CASSVDRAYGYTF.

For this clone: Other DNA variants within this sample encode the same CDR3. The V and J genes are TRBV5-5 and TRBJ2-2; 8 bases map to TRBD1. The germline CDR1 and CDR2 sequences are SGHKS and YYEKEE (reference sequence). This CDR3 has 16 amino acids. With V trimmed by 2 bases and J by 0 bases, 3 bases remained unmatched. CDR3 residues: CASSLQGQANTGELFF. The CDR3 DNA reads TGTGCCAGCAGCTTACAGGGACAGGCGAACACCGGGGAGCTGTTTTTT.

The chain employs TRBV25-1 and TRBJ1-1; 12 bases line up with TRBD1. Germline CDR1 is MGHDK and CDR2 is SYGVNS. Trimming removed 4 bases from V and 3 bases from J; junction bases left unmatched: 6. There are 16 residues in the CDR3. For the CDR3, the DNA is TGTGCCAGCAGTGGCCGGGACAGGGGGCTGGACACTGAAGCTTTCTTT. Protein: CASSGRDRGLDTEAFF.

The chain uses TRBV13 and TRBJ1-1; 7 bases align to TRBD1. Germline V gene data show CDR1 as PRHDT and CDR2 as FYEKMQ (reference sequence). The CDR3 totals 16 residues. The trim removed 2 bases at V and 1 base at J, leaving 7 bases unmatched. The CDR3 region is CASSLRLGQQNTEAFF. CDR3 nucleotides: TGTGCCAGCAGCTTAAGATTGGGACAGCAGAACACTGAAGCTTTCTTT.

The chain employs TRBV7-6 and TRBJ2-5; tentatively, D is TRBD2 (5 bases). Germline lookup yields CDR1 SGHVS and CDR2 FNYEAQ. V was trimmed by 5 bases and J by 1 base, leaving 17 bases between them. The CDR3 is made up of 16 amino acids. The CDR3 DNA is TGTGCCAGCAGCATCAGACTAACATATCTCCAAGAGACCCAGTACTTC. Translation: CASSIRLTYLQETQYF. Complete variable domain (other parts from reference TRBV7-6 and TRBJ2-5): GAGVSQSPRYKVTKRGQDVALRCDPISGHVSLYWYRQALGQGPEFLTYFNYEAQQDKSGLPNDRFSAERPEGSISTLTIQRTEQRDSAMYRCASSIRLTYLQETQYFGPGTRLLVL.

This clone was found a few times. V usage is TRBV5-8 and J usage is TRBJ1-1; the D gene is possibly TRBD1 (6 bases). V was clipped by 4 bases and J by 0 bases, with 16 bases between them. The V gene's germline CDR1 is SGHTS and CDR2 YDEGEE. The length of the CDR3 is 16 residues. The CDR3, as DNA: TGTGCCAGCAGCCGTCGCCACACAGGGATGAACACTGAAGCTTTCTTT. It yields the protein CASSRRHTGMNTEAFF. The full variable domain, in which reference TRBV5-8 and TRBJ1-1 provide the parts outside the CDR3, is EAGVTQSPTHLIKTRGQQATLRCSPISGHTSVYWYQQALGLGLQFLLWYDEGEERNRGNFPPRFSGRQFPNYSSELNVNALELEDSALYLCASSRRHTGMNTEAFFGQGTRLTVV.

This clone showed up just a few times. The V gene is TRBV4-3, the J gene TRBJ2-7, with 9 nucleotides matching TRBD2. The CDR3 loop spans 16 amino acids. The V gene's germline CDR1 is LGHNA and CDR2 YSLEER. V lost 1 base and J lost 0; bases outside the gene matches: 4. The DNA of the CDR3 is TGCGCCAGCAGCCAAGCCGCGGGGGGGGGCTCCTACGAGCAGTACTTC. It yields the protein CASSQAAGGGSYEQYF.

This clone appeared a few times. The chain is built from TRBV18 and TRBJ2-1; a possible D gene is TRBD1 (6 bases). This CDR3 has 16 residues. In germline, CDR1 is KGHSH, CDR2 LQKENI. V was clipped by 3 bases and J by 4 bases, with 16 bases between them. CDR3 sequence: CASSPPGTLEYNEQFF. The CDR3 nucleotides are TGTGCCAGCTCACCTCCCGGGACACTAGAATACAATGAGCAGTTCTTC.

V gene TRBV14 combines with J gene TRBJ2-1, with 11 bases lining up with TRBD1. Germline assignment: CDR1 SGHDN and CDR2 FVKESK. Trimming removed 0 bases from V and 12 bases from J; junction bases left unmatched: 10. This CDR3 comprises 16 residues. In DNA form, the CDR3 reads TGTGCCAGCAGCCAAGACGGGACAGGGGGTCCCCTTGGGCAGTTCTTC. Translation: CASSQDGTGGPLGQFF. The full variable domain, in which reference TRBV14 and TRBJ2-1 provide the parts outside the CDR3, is EAGVTQFPSHSVIEKGQTVTLRCDPISGHDNLYWYRRVMGKEIKFLLHFVKESKQDESGMPNNRFLAERTGGTYSTLKVQPAELEDSGVYFCASSQDGTGGPLGQFFGPGTRLTVL.

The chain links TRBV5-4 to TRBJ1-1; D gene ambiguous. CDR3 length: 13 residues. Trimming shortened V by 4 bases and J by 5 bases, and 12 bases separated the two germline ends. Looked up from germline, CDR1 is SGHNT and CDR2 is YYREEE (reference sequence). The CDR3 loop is CASSPTYGTEAFF. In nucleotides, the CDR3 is TGTGCCAGCAGCCCGACCTACGGGACTGAAGCTTTCTTT.

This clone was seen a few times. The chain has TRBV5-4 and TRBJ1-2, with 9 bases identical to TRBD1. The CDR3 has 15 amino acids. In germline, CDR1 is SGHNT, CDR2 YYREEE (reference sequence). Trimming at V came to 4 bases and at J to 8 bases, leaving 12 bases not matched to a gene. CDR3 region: CASSPQQGAISGYTF. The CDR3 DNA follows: TGTGCCAGCAGCCCACAACAGGGGGCGATAAGCGGCTACACCTTC.